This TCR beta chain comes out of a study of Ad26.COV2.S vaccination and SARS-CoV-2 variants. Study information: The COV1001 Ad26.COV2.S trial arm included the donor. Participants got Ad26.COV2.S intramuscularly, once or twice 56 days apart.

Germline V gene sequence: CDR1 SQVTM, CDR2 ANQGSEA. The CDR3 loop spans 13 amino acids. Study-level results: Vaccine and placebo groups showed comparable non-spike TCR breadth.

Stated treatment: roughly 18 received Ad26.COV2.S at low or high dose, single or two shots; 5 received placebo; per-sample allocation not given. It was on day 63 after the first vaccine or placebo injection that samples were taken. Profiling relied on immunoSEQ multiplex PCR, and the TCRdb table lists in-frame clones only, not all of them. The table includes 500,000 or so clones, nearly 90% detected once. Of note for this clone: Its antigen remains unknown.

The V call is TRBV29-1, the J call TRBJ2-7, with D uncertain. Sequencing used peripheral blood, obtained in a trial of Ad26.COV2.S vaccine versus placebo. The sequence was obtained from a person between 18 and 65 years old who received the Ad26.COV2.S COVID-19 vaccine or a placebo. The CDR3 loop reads CSTARAPWVEQYF. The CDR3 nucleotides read TGCAGTACCGCTAGGGCGCCTTGGGTCGAGCAGTACTTC.